The 28 T cell receptor beta chains reported below all come from one sample, sequenced in a study of blood T cells in healthy people across ages. Alongside a J-beta primer mix, a sample-barcoded 5' primer served in a second PCR lasting roughly 7 to 11 cycles. TCRdb ran MiXCR on the 5' RACE reads and lists one entry per CDR3 protein. Here the sample spans about 810,000 distinct CDR3 sequences, around 36% being singletons. Input material: blood. The receptors were sampled from a man between 18 and 35 years old in good health.

Only a few counts were recorded for this clonotype. The chain carries TRBV20-1 and TRBJ2-3; 9 bases fit TRBD2. The CDR3 totals 16 residues. From germline, CDR1 is DFQATT and CDR2 SNEGSKA (reference sequence). Trimming removed 4 bases from V and 3 bases from J; junction bases left unmatched: 11. DNA for the CDR3: TGCAGTGCTAACCCGGTGGCGGGGGGGCCAACAGATACGCAGTATTTT. The encoded protein is CSANPVAGGPTDTQYF.

This clonotype occurred a few times. This chain uses TRBV20-1 with TRBJ1-6; unclear D gene. V lost 1 base to trimming and J lost 8 bases, with 15 bases between them. The germline V gene encodes CDR1 DFQATT and CDR2 SNEGSKA (reference sequence). There are 15 residues in the CDR3. The CDR3 coding sequence is TGCAGTGCTAGAGCAGGCGGGCTTAGGGATTCACCCCTCCACTTT. As protein: CSARAGGLRDSPLHF.

The rearrangement joins TRBV3-1 to TRBJ1-5; TRBD1 matches 9 bases. Trimming took 0 bases from V and 3 from J; bases not matched to a gene: 6. This CDR3 has 17 residues. In germline, CDR1 is LGHDT, CDR2 YNNKEL (reference sequence). CDR3 in DNA: TGTGCCAGCAGCCAAGATCCCGGGACAGGGAACAATCAGCCCCAGCATTTT. Translated: CASSQDPGTGNNQPQHF.

This clonotype showed up just a few times. V usage is TRBV12-3 or TRBV12-4 and J usage is TRBJ1-5, with TRBD1 identical over 7 bases. V lost 6 bases, J lost 0 bases, and 5 bases stayed unmatched. The CDR3 has 15 amino acids. In DNA, the CDR3 is TGTGCCAGCAGAGCGGGGACAGATAGCAATCAGCCCCAGCATTTT. Its protein product is CASRAGTDSNQPQHF.

The chain employs TRBV18 and TRBJ2-3; 8 nucleotides align to TRBD1. V shed 0 bases and J 4 bases; nucleotides not matched to a gene: 9. The CDR3 extends over 17 amino acids. Germline V lookup: CDR1 KGHSH, CDR2 LQKENI. CDR3 region: CASSPPHRGSPPDTQYF. The CDR3, as DNA: TGTGCCAGCTCACCACCTCACAGGGGGTCCCCTCCAGATACGCAGTATTTT.

The rearrangement joins TRBV29-1 to TRBJ2-3; D is undetermined. V was trimmed by 3 bases and J by 2 bases, leaving 6 bases between them. The CDR3 runs to 12 residues. CDR1 and CDR2 (germline): SQVTM, ANQGSEA. The CDR3 reads CSVDGPTDTQYF. Written as DNA, the CDR3 is TGCAGCGTTGACGGTCCCACAGATACGCAGTATTTT.

This clonotype showed up just a few times. The chain carries TRBV28 and TRBJ1-1; a weak D match, TRBD1 (6 bases). V lost 2 bases and J 7 bases, leaving 11 bases between the germline ends. The CDR3 runs to 13 residues. Germline CDR1 and CDR2: MDHEN and SYDVKM. In DNA, the CDR3 is TGTGCCAGCAGTTTAGGGGAAGGGGGTGAAGCTTTCTTT. As protein: CASSLGEGGEAFF.

This clonotype was seen a few times. This rearrangement joins TRBV11-2 to TRBJ2-3; D gene ambiguous. CDR3 length: 15 amino acids. Deletions cut 5 bases from V and 0 bases from J, with 12 bases between. CDR1 is SGHAT, CDR2 FQNNGV, per germline. The CDR3 DNA reads as TGTGCCAGCAGCCCCCTGACGGTGAGCACAGATACGCAGTATTTT. The encoded protein is CASSPLTVSTDTQYF.

The chain joins TRBV30 to TRBJ2-5; D gene ambiguous. CDR1 GTSNPN and CDR2 SVGIG come from the germline V gene (reference sequence). CDR3 length: 11 residues. Trimming shortened V by 8 bases and J by 11 bases, and 18 bases separated the two germline ends. CDR3 loop: CAGNHYNEQYF. DNA of the CDR3: TGTGCCGGGAATCACTACAATGAGCAGTACTTC.

The sample holds a few counts of this clonotype. The chain's CDR3 is CASRKGTEPREQYF. In DNA, the CDR3 is TGTGCCAGCAGAAAAGGGACAGAGCCCAGAGAGCAGTACTTC. V is TRBV27 and J is TRBJ2-7, with 7 bases fitting TRBD1. Trimming at V came to 6 bases and at J to 7 bases, leaving 12 bases not matched to a gene. This CDR3 comprises 14 residues. Looked up from germline, CDR1 is MNHEY and CDR2 is SMNVEV (reference sequence).

V and J are TRBV5-1 and TRBJ2-1; the match to TRBD1 covers 7 bases. The CDR3 sequence is 15 residues long. Trimming took 2 bases from V and 8 from J; bases not matched to a gene: 10. CDR1 and CDR2 from the germline V gene are SGHRS and YFSETQ. The CDR3 DNA reads TGCGCCAGCAGCTTAACAGGGGACCCATACGATGAGCAGTTCTTC. This sequence encodes CASSLTGDPYDEQFF.

The chain is built from TRBV6-1 and TRBJ2-1; 8 bases are a match to TRBD2. This CDR3 has 16 residues. Germline-derived CDR1 and CDR2 are MNHNS and SASEGT. The ends lost 3 bases at V and 2 bases at J; junction bases unmatched: 6. The CDR3 protein is CASSEGGTRPYNEQFF. The CDR3 nucleotides are TGTGCCAGCAGTGAGGGAGGGACTAGGCCCTACAATGAGCAGTTCTTC.

The chain carries TRBV21-1 and TRBJ2-1; the table's D call, TRBD2, was not checked against the DNA. TRBV21-1 is a documented pseudogene. The CDR3 length is 19 residues. The CDR3 nucleotides read TGTGCCAGCAGCCTCCAGAAGCGGGGGGGCACAGTCGCCTACAATGAGCAGTTCTTC. It yields the protein CASSLQKRGGTVAYNEQFF.

V usage is TRBV7-9 and J usage is TRBJ2-7; TRBD1 aligns across 8 bases. Trimming at V came to 5 bases and at J to 2 bases, leaving 17 bases not matched to a gene. CDR1 SEHNR and CDR2 FQNEAQ come from the germline V gene (reference sequence). CDR3 length: 18 residues. CDR3 DNA sequence: TGTGCCAGCAGCGCCCGGACAGGGACCGAATTCCTCACCTACGAGCAGTACTTC. It specifies CASSARTGTEFLTYEQYF. Together with reference TRBV7-9 and TRBJ2-7, the CDR3 gives the full variable domain: DTGVSQNPRHKITKRGQNVTFRCDPISEHNRLYWYRQTLGQGPEFLTYFQNEAQLEKSRLLSDRFSAERPKGSFSTLEIQRTEQGDSAMYLCASSARTGTEFLTYEQYFGPGTRLTVT.

Worth noting for this clonotype: A much bigger clone sits one base away, suggesting this may be a read error. The chain combines TRBV12-3 or TRBV12-4 with TRBJ2-7; no firm D call. There are 13 residues in the CDR3. With 6 bases removed from V and 3 bases from J, the gap between germline ends came to 12 bases. In nucleotides, the CDR3 is TGTGCCAGCAGCCCCGCATGGTTCTACGAGCAGTACTTC. It codes for CASSPAWFYEQYF.

The chain links TRBV6-2 or TRBV6-3 to TRBJ1-2; the D gene is possibly TRBD1 (5 bases). This CDR3 contains 12 residues. Trimming cost V 8 bases and J 8 bases, with 15 bases left between them. Germline CDR1 is MNHEY and CDR2 is SVGEGT. The CDR3 sequence: CASSGRGGGYTF. The CDR3 nucleotides read TGTGCCAGCTCCGGAAGGGGAGGGGGCTACACCTTC.

The V call is TRBV6-2 or TRBV6-3, the J call TRBJ1-1; 7 positions agree with TRBD1. The CDR3 sequence is 14 residues long. Per the germline V gene, CDR1 is MNHEY and CDR2 is SVGEGT. With 2 bases clipped from V and 6 bases from J, the junction kept 6 bases outside the gene matches. CDR3 DNA: TGTGCCAGCAGTTACAGCAGGGGGGGTCCTGAAGCTTTCTTT. Protein product: CASSYSRGGPEAFF.

The sample holds many counts of this clonotype. V usage is TRBV12-3 or TRBV12-4 and J usage is TRBJ2-1; D remains unclear. V dropped 6 bases and J dropped 4 bases, with 7 bases sitting between them. The CDR3 is made up of 12 amino acids. This CDR3 reads CASSLSYNEQFF. The CDR3 coding sequence is TGTGCCAGCAGCCTAAGTTACAATGAGCAGTTCTTC.

The V and J genes are TRBV6-4 and TRBJ2-2; 10 nucleotides line up with TRBD2. Germline V CDR1 and CDR2: MRHNA, SNTAGT. V was pared by 3 bases and J by 6 bases, with 1 base of the junction left unmatched. CDR3 length: 14 residues. CDR3: CASSEAGGPGELFF. As DNA, the CDR3 is TGTGCCAGCAGTGAAGCGGGGGGGCCCGGGGAGCTGTTTTTT.

In the case of this clonotype: This may come from a read error, since a much larger clone is one base off. No DNA is shown, since the ends of the CDR3 on it are uncertain; the CDR3 is the one TCRdb lists. The chain carries TRBV10-3 and TRBJ1-2; the DNA was not compared with TRBD1, the D call given in the table. Germline lookup yields CDR1 ENHRY and CDR2 SYGVKD. A total of 13 residues make up the CDR3, ends included. The CDR3 loop reads CATTDRPNYGCTF.

DNA for the CDR3: TGTGCCAGCAGCCCCGGGACTTCCGCCTACGAGCAGTACTTC. This translates into CASSPGTSAYEQYF. The chain combines TRBV7-2 with TRBJ2-7, with a possible D match to TRBD2 (6 bases). V shed 5 bases and J shed 2 bases, with 13 bases lying between them. Germline CDR1 and CDR2: SGHTA and FQGNSA. The CDR3 is 14 residues long.

The chain recombines TRBV7-2 with TRBJ2-1, with 8 bases lining up with TRBD2. The CDR3 is made up of 14 amino acids. The germline CDR1 and CDR2 sequences are SGHTA and FQGNSA. V gave up 3 bases and J gave up 9 bases; unmatched junction bases: 7. In DNA form, the CDR3 reads TGTGCCAGCAGCTTGGACGGGGGGGCAGGTGAGCAGTTCTTC. It translates to CASSLDGGAGEQFF.

This clonotype occurred a few times. Here the CDR3 reads CAWPRCARGVDEQYF. CDR3 nucleotide sequence: TGTGCCTGGCCGAGGTGTGCGAGGGGAGTGGACGAGCAGTACTTC. The genes are TRBV30 and TRBJ2-7, with D possibly being TRBD1 or TRBD2 (5 bases each). The germline CDR1 and CDR2 sequences are GTSNPN and SVGIG (reference sequence). The ends were cut back, 5 bases at V and 5 bases at J, with 22 bases in the middle. This CDR3 is built from 15 residues.

As regards this clonotype: A clone one base away is much larger, so this may be a read error. The chain combines TRBV20-1 with TRBJ2-1; tentative D call: TRBD2 (6 bases). The CDR3 covers 16 residues. The V end lost 1 base, the J end lost 4 bases, and 17 bases lay between the germline ends. CDR1 and CDR2 (germline): DFQATT, SNEGSKA (reference sequence). The CDR3 sequence is CSARGREQGVYNEQFF. The CDR3, as DNA: TGCAGTGCTAGAGGTCGGGAGCAGGGCGTTTACAATGAGCAGTTCTTC.

Ten or more counts support this clonotype. Relative to the germline gene, one junction end is altered; a read error may explain this. This chain joins TRBV7-2 and TRBJ2-1; 8 positions agree with TRBD2. Germline lookup yields CDR1 SGHTA and CDR2 FQGNSA. The CDR3 is made up of 15 amino acids. The CDR3 DNA sequence: TGCGCCAGCAGCCCCCCTGGACTAGCAGGCAATGAGCAGTTCTTC. It codes for CASSPPGLAGNEQFF.

This clonotype has a single count. A junction end diverges from the germline sequence, so it may reflect a read error. The chain recombines TRBV5-6 with TRBJ2-7, with a tentative D call TRBD2 (5 bases). The CDR3 is 13 amino acids. Germline V CDR1 and CDR2: SGHDT, YYEEEE. CDR3 sequence reads: CAGSLAGAYEQYF. As DNA, the CDR3 is TGTGCCGGCAGCTTGGCGGGTGCCTACGAGCAGTACTTC.

Worth noting for this clonotype: This may be a read error: a much more frequent sequence differs by one nucleotide. This chain links TRBV12-3 or TRBV12-4 with TRBJ2-7; D remains ambiguous. The CDR3 covers 14 residues. V lost 5 bases to trimming and J lost 0 bases, with 11 bases between them. The CDR3 DNA is TGTGCCAGCAGTCGACGTGGTGCCTCCTACGAGCAGTACTTC. Residues: CASSRRGASYEQYF.

V and J are TRBV20-1 and TRBJ2-3, with 7 bases that match TRBD1. Germline-derived CDR1 and CDR2 are DFQATT and SNEGSKA (reference sequence). The CDR3 extends over 17 amino acids. V lost 6 bases, J lost 3 bases, and 18 bases stayed unmatched. The CDR3 coding sequence is TGCAGTGCGACTCGGCCCCAAAGGACAGGTGGAACAGATACGCAGTATTTT. This encodes CSATRPQRTGGTDTQYF.